This T cell receptor (beta chain) emerged from a study of CD8 T cells in Susac syndrome (dated by TCRdb to the late 2010s). With respect to the entire study: Repertoire sequencing was used to test whether CD8+ T cell activation and differentiation in Susac syndrome was antigen driven. CD8+ T cell repertoire clonality was compared between fewer than 13 healthy donors, approximately 14 Susac syndrome patients and about 15 multiple sclerosis patients.

Cut back by 5 bases and 6 bases, the V and J ends lie 10 bases apart. The CDR3 starts with the cysteine, ends with the phenylalanine, and has 13 residues. Only CDR3 DNA remains: 39 bases, in frame from the first base. The germline V gene encodes CDR1 MNHEY and CDR2 SVGAGI. RNA was extracted using the RNeasy kit, and about 0.45 to 1 microgram was reverse transcribed with random hexamers. The immunoSEQ multiplex PCR assay, which covers 54 Vbeta and 13 Jbeta segments, was used to amplify TCR beta CDR3 regions. PCR amplification bias was corrected using a synthetic template baseline for primer optimization and computational correction. Turning to the authors' computational methods: Reads were annotated to V, D and J genes per IMGT and analyzed with immunoSEQ Analyzer, keeping only productive sequences. Clonality was computed as one minus Shannon entropy normalized by log2 of the number of productive unique sequences. For each patient and control, public and private clones were evaluated within the 100 most prevalent clones. A clone was defined as Susac-specific if it was absent from the healthy and MS cohorts, from some 980 published viral clones and from other ImmuneACCESS disease sequences. TCRdb applied fastp at Q25 and MiXCR to the public reads, then kept only in-frame beta chains. Identical CDR3 protein sequences are pooled into one entry, listed with their most common genes and DNA. TCRdb, rather than the study authors, made the V and J calls. Within this sample are about 300,000 distinct CDR3 sequences, with around 85% of them counted one time only. The ten biggest clones cover about 0.22% of the sample.

For this clonotype: This receptor's antigen is unknown. Qualities for individual bases were not recorded, and no much larger clone is one base off.

Points the paper makes about the study in general: The number of individuals in the TCR sequencing and HLA analysis was recognized as being relatively small.

High-throughput TCR beta sequencing profiled peripheral blood CD8+ and CD4+ T cells from healthy donors, Susac syndrome patients and multiple sclerosis patients. The multiple sclerosis controls were treatment-naive patients who had stable or active relapsing-remitting disease and met the revised McDonald criteria. CD8+ TEMRA cells were enriched by FACS, while bulk CD8+ and CD4+ T cells were purified by magnetic negative isolation. Blood was collected in EDTA tubes and processed within 24 hours, with PBMCs isolated through density gradient centrifugation. PBMCs intended for TCR sequencing were cryopreserved in liquid nitrogen and thawed later in a water bath at 37 degrees C. The sorted or isolated CD4+, CD8+ and CD8+ TEMRA cells had a purity of 90% or higher.

The rearrangement combines TRBV6-5 with TRBJ2-2, with the identity of the D gene unclear. Sequencing was done on a sample of CD8+ T cells from PBMCs. The receptor's source is a human donor with multiple sclerosis. The bases are TGTGCCAGCAGTCCCCTAAGGGCCGGGGAGCTGTTTTTT. It encodes CASSPLRAGELFF.